A single sample is the source of the 14 T cell receptor beta chains below, sequenced in a study of cytomegalovirus exposure and HLA in healthy donors. It was with 60 Vbeta and 13 Jbeta primers that the PCR ran. Using immunoSEQ multiplex PCR, the repertoire was profiled, and TCRdb retains in-frame clones only, with some absent. The sample contains just under 95,000 clones, roughly four fifths of which appear only once. The specimen sequenced was PBMCs. The origin of the receptors is a human donor in good health.

This sequence joins TRBV7-9 and TRBJ2-2, with 9 bases matching TRBD1. The V gene end was trimmed by 1 base and the J gene end by 5 bases; junction bases not matched to a gene: 2. CDR1 and CDR2 from the germline V gene are SEHNR and FQNEAQ (reference sequence). CDR3 size: 15 residues. The CDR3 loop reads CASSLGGTGTGELFF. The CDR3 nucleotides are TGTGCCAGCAGCTTAGGAGGGACAGGGACCGGGGAGCTGTTTTTT.

The chain has TRBV9 and TRBJ2-7, with D possibly TRBD2 on 7 matching bases. There are 14 residues in the CDR3. The V gene's germline CDR1 is SGDLS and CDR2 YYNGEE. The V and J ends lost 3 bases and 5 bases respectively, with 15 bases between them. CDR3 protein: CASSGGGGRHEQYF. The CDR3 nucleotides are TGTGCCAGCAGCGGAGGGGGGGGCCGGCACGAGCAGTACTTC.

The CDR3 DNA reads as TGTGCCAGCAGCCCGCGTGCGGTGGGAGGTAGGGTGTCCTACAATGAGCAGTTCTTC. Amino acids: CASSPRAVGGRVSYNEQFF. The chain joins TRBV7-9 to TRBJ2-1; possible D gene TRBD2, 6 bases. CDR1 SEHNR and CDR2 FQNEAQ come from the germline V gene (reference sequence). The CDR3 extends over 19 amino acids. V lost 5 bases and J 1 base, leaving 24 bases between the germline ends.

This chain joins TRBV7-2 and TRBJ1-5; the D gene is possibly TRBD1 (6 bases). This CDR3 has 18 amino acids. Trimming removed 1 base at V and 4 bases at J, with 20 bases between. The germline CDR1 and CDR2 sequences are SGHTA and FQGNSA. CDR3 loop: CASSLEGRGGARNQPQHF. CDR3 DNA sequence: TGTGCCAGCAGCTTAGAAGGGCGGGGGGGCGCCCGAAATCAGCCCCAGCATTTT.

The V gene is TRBV4-1, the J gene TRBJ2-7, with TRBD1 identical over 7 bases. CDR3 size: 13 residues. Germline CDR1 is MGHRA and CDR2 is YSYEKL. The V gene end was trimmed by 1 base and the J gene end by 6 bases; junction bases not matched to a gene: 3. In DNA form, the CDR3 reads TGCGCCAGCAGCCAAGCACAGGGGTCCGAGCAGTACTTC. The encoded protein is CASSQAQGSEQYF.

This rearrangement joins TRBV18 to TRBJ2-1, with a tentative D call TRBD2 (6 bases). This CDR3 spans 15 amino acids. The germline CDR1 and CDR2 sequences are KGHSH and LQKENI. V dropped 6 bases and J dropped 5 bases, with 17 bases sitting between them. Here the CDR3 reads CASSPIRGNDNEQFF. CDR3 sequence (DNA): TGTGCCAGCTCCCCCATTCGGGGGAATGACAATGAGCAGTTCTTC. Combining the CDR3 with reference TRBV18 and TRBJ2-1 gives the whole variable domain NAGVMQNPRHLVRRRGQEARLRCSPMKGHSHVYWYRQLPEEGLKFMVYLQKENIIDESGMPKERFSAEFPKEGPSILRIQQVVRGDSAAYFCASSPIRGNDNEQFFGPGTRLTVL.

The V and J genes are TRBV11-2 and TRBJ1-2, with D tentatively TRBD1 (5 bases). V was trimmed by 11 bases and J by 8 bases, leaving 18 bases between them. Per the germline V gene, CDR1 is SGHAT and CDR2 is FQNNGV. This CDR3 has 12 residues. The CDR3, as DNA: TGTGCCGCCGGGGGAATTCCTCAAGGCTACACCTTC. It yields the protein CAAGGIPQGYTF. Filled out from reference TRBV11-2 and TRBJ1-2, the complete variable domain reads EAGVAQSPRYKIIEKRQSVAFWCNPISGHATLYWYQQILGQGPKLLIQFQNNGVVDDSQLPKDRFSAERLKGVDSTLKIQPAKLEDSAVYLCAAGGIPQGYTFGSGTRLTVV.

This chain connects TRBV6-5 to TRBJ2-7, with 7 bases fitting TRBD2. The CDR3 runs 13 residues. Germline CDR1 reads MNHEY; CDR2 reads SVGAGI. Unmatched junction bases numbered 4, after V lost 6 bases and J lost 2 bases. The CDR3 coding sequence is TGTGCCAGCAGCCCCGGGGGGACCTACGAGCAGTACTTC. This sequence encodes CASSPGGTYEQYF.

The rearrangement joins TRBV6-5 to TRBJ1-2; 10 bases line up with TRBD1. The CDR3 is 15 residues long. The germline CDR1 and CDR2 sequences are MNHEY and SVGAGI. Losses at the gene ends were 0 bases for V and 6 bases for J; bases not matched to a gene: 4. The CDR3 coding sequence is TGTGCCAGCAGTTACTCCGGAGGGACAGGGGATGGCTACACCTTC. Translated: CASSYSGGTGDGYTF.

This clone was seen a single time. This chain uses TRBV4-1 with TRBJ2-3; perhaps TRBD2 as D (5 bases). The CDR3 runs 17 residues. V was pared by 4 bases and J by 5 bases, with 22 bases between. Germline V gene lookup returns CDR1 MGHRA and CDR2 YSYEKL. The CDR3 DNA reads as TGCGCCAGCAGCCCCACTGGAACGGCGGGTTGGGAAGATACGCAGTATTTT. Translated, it gives CASSPTGTAGWEDTQYF.

The V call is TRBV29-1, the J call TRBJ2-5; D gene unclear. V dropped 4 bases and J dropped 5 bases, with 20 bases sitting between them. The CDR3 is 15 residues long. Germline assignment: CDR1 SQVTM and CDR2 ANQGSEA. CDR3 in DNA: TGCAGCGTTGCTTCGAGAGGAATTTTACTCGAGACCCAGTACTTC. Translation gives CSVASRGILLETQYF.

V gene TRBV7-9 combines with J gene TRBJ1-5; D unclear. Germline CDR1 and CDR2: SEHNR and FQNEAQ (reference sequence). V lost 5 bases and J lost 6, with 14 bases in between. The CDR3 consists of 14 residues. This chain's CDR3 is CASSPGTGSQPQHF. The CDR3 DNA reads as TGTGCCAGCAGCCCAGGAACGGGGAGTCAGCCCCAGCATTTT. The full variable domain, in which reference TRBV7-9 and TRBJ1-5 provide the parts outside the CDR3, is DTGVSQNPRHKITKRGQNVTFRCDPISEHNRLYWYRQTLGQGPEFLTYFQNEAQLEKSRLLSDRFSAERPKGSFSTLEIQRTEQGDSAMYLCASSPGTGSQPQHFGDGTRLSIL.

This clone was observed a few times. The chain links TRBV6-4 to TRBJ2-2; tentative D call: TRBD2 (6 bases). Trimming shortened V by 4 bases and J by 6 bases, and 9 bases separated the two germline ends. Per germline, CDR1 MRHNA and CDR2 SNTAGT. CDR3 size: 13 residues. The CDR3 DNA reads as TGTGCCAGCAGTGCCGGGAGCCCCGGGGAGCTGTTTTTT. It is translated as CASSAGSPGELFF.

V is TRBV7-3 and J is TRBJ2-2; possible D gene TRBD1, 6 bases. Trimming took 5 bases from V and 4 from J, leaving 14 bases between them. Germline values: CDR1 SGHTA, CDR2 FQGTGA. The CDR3 sequence is 15 residues long. The CDR3 spells CASSPGAGVTGELFF. Here the CDR3 DNA reads TGTGCCAGCAGCCCCGGCGCAGGGGTCACCGGGGAGCTGTTTTTT.